This TCR beta chain comes out of a study of blood T cell repertoires in COVID-19. The CDR3 is 16 amino acids. J was trimmed by 9 bases and V by 5 bases; bases with no gene match: 12. Germline V gives CDR1 SSHAT, CDR2 FNYEAQ (reference sequence). Libraries were prepared by immunoSEQ multiplex PCR; TCRdb keeps only in-frame clonotypes and omits some of them. The profile covers roughly 110,000 clones, with approximately 80% appearing a single time and under 0.85% taken by the ten largest. The sequence derives from a woman in her seventies with acute or convalescent COVID-19. The chain joins TRBV7-7 to TRBJ2-3, with TRBD2 identical over 12 bases. The specimen sequenced was peripheral blood. The DNA for the CDR3 is TGTGCCAGCAGCCCCCTTGGTACTAGCGGGGGGATAACGCAGTATTTT. Translated: CASSPLGTSGGITQYF.